This T cell receptor beta chain was recovered during a study of CD8+CD57+ T cells in acquired aplastic anemia. Study summary: Average DNA yield from sorted CD4+ and CD8+ cells was around 3.2 ug. Some 11 million reads, on average, were obtained for CD4+ cells from healthy donors.

The use of genomic DNA as template underpinned the TCR beta VDJ and CDR3 profiling. A single record per CDR3 protein comes from TCRdb applying MiXCR to the reads. The data show under 200,000 distinct CDR3 sequences, approximately 60% seen once. Regarding the study as a whole: Both patients and controls carried the same twenty-nine CD8+ CDR3 sequences.

This CDR3 is 13 amino acids long. Germline CDR1 and CDR2: SGHRS and YFSETQ. Of note for this clonotype: What it binds is not known. A junction boundary mismatches the germline segment, possibly from a read error.

The sequence was obtained from a human donor in good health. The chain is built from TRBV5-1 and TRBJ2-1; TRBD2 aligns across 7 bases. The sequenced sample was sorted CD4+, CD8+, or CD8+CD57+ T cells (not recorded which) from PBMCs. In nucleotides, the CDR3 is TGTGCCAGCACCCCGGCGGGGAGGGTTGAGCAGTTCTTC. This encodes CASTPAGRVEQFF. The full variable domain, rest sourced from reference TRBV5-1 and TRBJ2-1, is KAGVTQTPRYLIKTRGQQVTLSCSPISGHRSVSWYQQTPGQGLQFLFEYFSETQRNKGNFPGRFSGRQFSNSRSEMNVSTLELGDSALYLCASTPAGRVEQFFGPGTRLTVL.